The 22 T cell receptor beta chains presented below share a single source sample, sequenced in a study of blood T cell repertoires in COVID-19. Using immunoSEQ multiplex PCR, the repertoire was profiled, and TCRdb retains in-frame clones only, with some absent. The data contain over 85,000 clones, approximately 78% of them singletons. Material for sequencing was peripheral blood. These receptor sequences come from a man in his fifties or sixties with active or convalescent COVID-19.

The gene calls are TRBV7-9 and TRBJ2-3, with 8 bases that match TRBD2. This CDR3 region has 16 residues. Germline loops: CDR1 SEHNR, CDR2 FQNEAQ (reference sequence). V lost 5 bases, J lost 0 bases, and 7 bases stayed unmatched. The CDR3 DNA follows: TGTGCCAGCAGCCCAGGACTAGCACAGAGCACAGATACGCAGTATTTT. Protein product: CASSPGLAQSTDTQYF.

The rearrangement links TRBV18 to TRBJ1-5; TRBD1 matches 8 bases. The CDR3 has 15 residues. The germline V gene encodes CDR1 KGHSH and CDR2 LQKENI. V was clipped by 6 bases and J by 6 bases; unmatched bases: 10. DNA for the CDR3: TGTGCCAGCTCCCTAGGACAGGGTGGTAGTCAGCCCCAGCATTTT. Protein: CASSLGQGGSQPQHF.

The chain uses TRBV14 and TRBJ2-1; 10 positions agree with TRBD2. V lost 4 bases to trimming and J lost 0 bases; unmatched junction nucleotides: 12. The germline V gene encodes CDR1 SGHDN and CDR2 FVKESK. This CDR3 is 19 amino acids long. Here the CDR3 DNA reads TGTGCCAGCAGCCCCGGTATTAGCGGGAGGACCAGCTCCTACAATGAGCAGTTCTTC. Protein sequence: CASSPGISGRTSSYNEQFF.

This chain links TRBV20-1 with TRBJ2-5; D possibly corresponds to TRBD1 (6 bases). The germline V gene encodes CDR1 DFQATT and CDR2 SNEGSKA (reference sequence). The CDR3 extends over 12 amino acids. The V end was cut by 3 bases, the J end by 5 bases, with 10 bases between. The CDR3: CSASVQGETQYF. CDR3 DNA sequence: TGCAGTGCTAGTGTCCAGGGGGAGACCCAGTACTTC.

The V gene is TRBV28, the J gene TRBJ2-7, with a tentative D call TRBD2 (5 bases). Germline-derived CDR1 and CDR2 are MDHEN and SYDVKM. The CDR3 extends over 14 amino acids. V lost 4 bases and J lost 2, with 12 bases in between. CDR3 in amino acids: CASSSPDWAYEQYF. CDR3 nucleotide sequence: TGTGCCAGCAGTTCTCCGGACTGGGCCTACGAGCAGTACTTC. Supplemented by reference TRBV28 and TRBJ2-7, the full variable domain reads DVKVTQSSRYLVKRTGEKVFLECVQDMDHENMFWYRQDPGLGLRLIYFSYDVKMKEKGDIPEGYSVSREKKERFSLILESASTNQTSMYLCASSSPDWAYEQYFGPGTRLTVT.

The chain joins TRBV25-1 to TRBJ1-1, with TRBD1 identical over 9 bases. This CDR3 is built from 15 residues. J gave up 6 bases and V 5 bases, and 10 bases lay outside the gene matches. CDR1 and CDR2 (germline): MGHDK, SYGVNS. The CDR3 DNA reads as TGTGCCAGCAGTCCCCCGGGACAGGGATTTCCTGAAGCTTTCTTT. Translating gives CASSPPGQGFPEAFF.

The CDR3 coding sequence is TGTGCCAGCAGTCGCCTGGGACAGTCCATAGGCTACACCTTC. As protein: CASSRLGQSIGYTF. The chain links TRBV27 to TRBJ1-2; 7 nucleotides align to TRBD1. The CDR3 is 14 amino acids. The J segment lost 8 bases and the V segment lost 5 bases, leaving 11 bases of the junction unmatched. The V gene's germline CDR1 is MNHEY and CDR2 SMNVEV (reference sequence).

The chain recombines TRBV30 with TRBJ2-3, with TRBD2 as a possible D gene (7 bases). The CDR3 length is 17 residues. Germline V lookup: CDR1 GTSNPN, CDR2 SVGIG (reference sequence). Trimming stripped 6 bases from V and 3 bases from J, with 25 bases between. CDR3 in amino acids: CACQPGGAGLSTDTQYF. In nucleotides, the CDR3 is TGTGCCTGCCAACCGGGGGGCGCTGGATTGAGTACAGATACGCAGTATTTT.

The chain recombines TRBV5-1 with TRBJ2-3; tentative D call: TRBD2 (6 bases). Germline values: CDR1 SGHRS, CDR2 YFSETQ. With 4 bases removed from V and 2 bases from J, the gap between germline ends came to 26 bases. CDR3 length: 19 amino acids. The CDR3 is CASSPRGRSVSGLTDTQYF. In DNA, the CDR3 is TGCGCCAGCAGCCCTCGGGGCCGGTCCGTTAGCGGTCTCACAGATACGCAGTATTTT.

The rearrangement joins TRBV25-1 to TRBJ1-1; 10 bases map to TRBD1. CDR3 length: 13 residues. J was trimmed by 1 base and V by 10 bases; bases with no gene match: 3. The germline V gene encodes CDR1 MGHDK and CDR2 SYGVNS. CDR3 sequence: CATRQGANTEAFF. In DNA, the CDR3 is TGTGCCACTCGACAGGGGGCGAACACTGAAGCTTTCTTT. The full variable domain, with the rest looked up from reference TRBV25-1 and TRBJ1-1, is EADIYQTPRYLVIGTGKKITLECSQTMGHDKMYWYQQDPGMELHLIHYSYGVNSTEKGDLSSESTVSRIRTEHFPLTLESARPSHTSQYLCATRQGANTEAFFGQGTRLTVV.

V and J are TRBV28 and TRBJ1-1; maybe TRBD1 (6 bases). This CDR3 spans 14 amino acids. Per the germline V gene, CDR1 is MDHEN and CDR2 is SYDVKM. V was pared by 5 bases and J by 1 base, with 11 bases between. CDR3: CASSLQGANTEAFF. Written as DNA, the CDR3 is TGTGCCAGCAGTCTACAGGGAGCGAACACTGAAGCTTTCTTT. Full variable domain (rest looked up from reference TRBV28 and TRBJ1-1): DVKVTQSSRYLVKRTGEKVFLECVQDMDHENMFWYRQDPGLGLRLIYFSYDVKMKEKGDIPEGYSVSREKKERFSLILESASTNQTSMYLCASSLQGANTEAFFGQGTRLTVV.

The chain recombines TRBV27 with TRBJ2-1; 11 nucleotides align to TRBD2. V shed 5 bases and J 7 bases; nucleotides not matched to a gene: 4. The V gene's germline CDR1 is MNHEY and CDR2 SMNVEV (reference sequence). There are 14 residues in the CDR3. The CDR3 spells CASSPRTSGNEQFF. The CDR3 nucleotides read TGTGCCAGCAGTCCCCGGACTAGCGGGAATGAGCAGTTCTTC.

This clone was counted only a few times. The chain joins TRBV11-2 to TRBJ1-1; no definite D call. The CDR3 is 14 amino acids. Germline V lookup: CDR1 SGHAT, CDR2 FQNNGV. V was clipped by 6 bases and J by 5 bases, with 16 bases between them. CDR3 residues: CASRPPGRSTEAFF. Written as DNA, the CDR3 is TGTGCCAGCAGGCCCCCGGGAAGGAGTACTGAAGCTTTCTTT.

This clone showed up many times. As DNA, the CDR3 is TGTGCCAGCAGCTCCACCCCGGCGGGAGGAGTCGGGGAGCTGTTTTTT. Amino acid sequence: CASSSTPAGGVGELFF. The chain recombines TRBV7-9 with TRBJ2-2, with 8 bases fitting TRBD2. J was trimmed by 7 bases and V by 4 bases; bases with no gene match: 11. The CDR3 consists of 16 residues. Germline CDR1 reads SEHNR; CDR2 reads FQNEAQ (reference sequence).

The table lists this clone with a count of one. The chain has TRBV3-1 (or the pseudogene TRBV3-2) and TRBJ2-1; a weak D match, TRBD2 (5 bases). Germline CDR1 LGHDT, CDR2 YNNKEL (reference sequence). Trimming took 2 bases from V and 9 from J, leaving 17 bases between them. The CDR3 sequence is 15 residues long. CDR3 region: CASSQFGSGVSEQFF. CDR3 bases: TGTGCCAGCAGCCAATTTGGGTCCGGGGTCAGTGAGCAGTTCTTC.

The CDR3 sequence is CSQQGASTDTQYF. CDR3 nucleotide sequence: TGCAGCCAACAGGGGGCTAGCACAGATACGCAGTATTTT. This chain uses TRBV29-1 with TRBJ2-3; 9 nucleotides match TRBD1. Germline loops: CDR1 SQVTM, CDR2 ANQGSEA. V trimming: 8 bases; J trimming: 0 bases; junction bases outside the gene matches: 3. The CDR3 has 13 residues.

The chain couples TRBV25-1 to TRBJ2-3; 11 positions match TRBD2. With V trimmed by 3 bases and J by 15 bases, 17 bases remained unmatched. The CDR3 spans 16 residues. In germline, CDR1 is MGHDK, CDR2 SYGVNS. CDR3 in DNA: TGTGCCAGCAGTGAGACCGCTAGCGGGAGGACTTTTTTCTTATATTTT. Translating gives CASSETASGRTFFLYF.

This clone was counted once. The chain couples TRBV19 to TRBJ2-7; 8 bases are a match to TRBD1. This CDR3 is built from 17 residues. The germline gives CDR1 LNHDA, CDR2 SQIVND (reference sequence). With V trimmed by 5 bases and J by 6 bases, 18 bases remained unmatched. CDR3 sequence (DNA): TGTGCCAGTAGTTCACAGGGGGTCGCAGTTCCGCGGGGCGAGCAGTACTTC. This codes for CASSSQGVAVPRGEQYF.

V gene TRBV4-3 combines with J gene TRBJ1-2, with 12 bases fitting TRBD1. The germline V gene has CDR1 LGHNA and CDR2 YSLEER. V was pared by 4 bases and J by 6 bases, with 9 bases of the junction left unmatched. The CDR3 has 16 amino acids. CDR3 protein: CASSRQPGQGADGYTF. CDR3 DNA sequence: TGCGCCAGCAGCCGACAACCGGGACAGGGGGCTGATGGCTACACCTTC.

The rearrangement joins TRBV5-1 to TRBJ1-4; no clear D. V was shortened by 1 base and J by 0 bases, with 4 bases between the two germline ends. Germline V gene sequence: CDR1 SGHRS, CDR2 YFSETQ. The CDR3 consists of 14 residues. The CDR3 reads CASSLLTTNEKLFF. CDR3 bases: TGCGCCAGCAGCTTGCTAACAACTAATGAAAAACTGTTTTTT. The entire variable domain, with the rest obtained from reference TRBV5-1 and TRBJ1-4, is as follows: KAGVTQTPRYLIKTRGQQVTLSCSPISGHRSVSWYQQTPGQGLQFLFEYFSETQRNKGNFPGRFSGRQFSNSRSEMNVSTLELGDSALYLCASSLLTTNEKLFFGSGTQLSVL.

This clone occurred a few times. This chain links TRBV11-2 with TRBJ2-3, with 7 bases matching TRBD2. CDR1 SGHAT and CDR2 FQNNGV come from the germline V gene. With V trimmed by 1 base and J by 0 bases, 4 bases remained unmatched. This CDR3 comprises 16 residues. The CDR3 loop reads CASSLAGGGSTDTQYF. The DNA for the CDR3 is TGTGCCAGCAGCTTAGCGGGCGGGGGTAGCACAGATACGCAGTATTTT. Together with reference TRBV11-2 and TRBJ2-3, the CDR3 gives the full variable domain: EAGVAQSPRYKIIEKRQSVAFWCNPISGHATLYWYQQILGQGPKLLIQFQNNGVVDDSQLPKDRFSAERLKGVDSTLKIQPAKLEDSAVYLCASSLAGGGSTDTQYFGPGTRLTVL.

The V and J genes are TRBV5-1 and TRBJ2-7; 10 nucleotides line up with TRBD2. After removal of 7 bases from V and 2 bases from J, the junction contained 12 bases not matched to a gene. This CDR3 comprises 16 residues. Germline CDR1 and CDR2: SGHRS and YFSETQ. CDR3 sequence (DNA): TGCGCCAGCCGGATAGCTAGCGGGAGCTCCACCTACGAGCAGTACTTC. Translating it yields CASRIASGSSTYEQYF.